This entry lists 2 T cell receptor beta chains sequenced from one sample in a study of circulating tumor DNA in untreated peripheral T-cell lymphoma. The table came from immunoSEQ multiplex PCR; TCRdb's copy has only in-frame clones and leaves some out. The repertoire holds 8,000 to 9,000 clones, with 65% to 85% as singletons. The sequenced material came from tumor tissue. Receptor source: a human donor with peripheral T-cell lymphoma.

J is TRBJ1-1 and V is TRBV6-8; no firm D call. Germline CDR1 MNHGY, CDR2 SAAAGT. V was clipped by 5 bases and J by 3 bases, with 7 bases between them. The CDR3 extends over 12 amino acids. DNA of the CDR3: TGTGCCAGCAGTGAGGGCTACACTGAAGCTTTCTTT. Amino acids: CASSEGYTEAFF.

The CDR3 region is CASSESYEGGRHKQYF. The CDR3 bases are TGCGCCAGCAGTGAGTCTTATGAGGGGGGGCGACACAAGCAGTATTTT. The genes are TRBV10-2 and TRBJ2-3, with D maybe TRBD2 (7 bases). Trimming removed 0 bases from V and 11 bases from J, with 21 bases in between. Germline V gives CDR1 WSHSY, CDR2 SAAADI. The CDR3 runs 16 residues.